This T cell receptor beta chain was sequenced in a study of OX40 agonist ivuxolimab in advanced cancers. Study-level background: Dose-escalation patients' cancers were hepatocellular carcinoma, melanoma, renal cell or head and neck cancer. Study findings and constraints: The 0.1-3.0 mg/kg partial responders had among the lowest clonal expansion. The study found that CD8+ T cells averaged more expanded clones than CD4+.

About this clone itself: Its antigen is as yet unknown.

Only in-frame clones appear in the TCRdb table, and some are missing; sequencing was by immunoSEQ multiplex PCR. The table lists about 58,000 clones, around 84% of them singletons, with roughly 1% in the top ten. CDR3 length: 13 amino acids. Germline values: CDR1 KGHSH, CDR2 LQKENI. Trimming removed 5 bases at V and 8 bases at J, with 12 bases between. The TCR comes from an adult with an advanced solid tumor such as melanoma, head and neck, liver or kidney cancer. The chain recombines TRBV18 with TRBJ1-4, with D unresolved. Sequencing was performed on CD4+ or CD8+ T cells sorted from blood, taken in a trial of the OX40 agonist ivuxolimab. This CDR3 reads CASSARDGEKLFF. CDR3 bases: TGTGCCAGCTCAGCCAGAGATGGGGAAAAACTGTTTTTT.